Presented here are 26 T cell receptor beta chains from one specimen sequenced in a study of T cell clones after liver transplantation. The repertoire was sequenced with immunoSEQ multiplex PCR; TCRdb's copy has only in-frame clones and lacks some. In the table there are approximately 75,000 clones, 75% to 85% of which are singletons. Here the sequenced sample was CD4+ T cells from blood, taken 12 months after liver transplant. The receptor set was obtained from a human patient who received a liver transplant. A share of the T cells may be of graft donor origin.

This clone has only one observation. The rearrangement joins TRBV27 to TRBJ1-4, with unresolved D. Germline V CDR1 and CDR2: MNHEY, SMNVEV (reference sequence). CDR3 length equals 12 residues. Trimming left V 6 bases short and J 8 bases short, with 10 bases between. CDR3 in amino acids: CASRQAGEKLFF. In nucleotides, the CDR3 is TGTGCCAGCAGGCAGGCCGGGGAAAAACTGTTTTTT.

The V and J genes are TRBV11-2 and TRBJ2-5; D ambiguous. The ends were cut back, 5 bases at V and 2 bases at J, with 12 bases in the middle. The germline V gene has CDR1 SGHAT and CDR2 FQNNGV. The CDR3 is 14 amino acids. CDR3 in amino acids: CASSPRVQQETQYF. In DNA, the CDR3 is TGTGCCAGCAGCCCTAGGGTTCAGCAAGAGACCCAGTACTTC.

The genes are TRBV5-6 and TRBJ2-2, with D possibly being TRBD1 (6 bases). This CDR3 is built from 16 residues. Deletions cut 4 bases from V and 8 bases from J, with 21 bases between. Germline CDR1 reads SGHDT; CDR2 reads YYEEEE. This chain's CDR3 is CASSVTGWVGTGELFF. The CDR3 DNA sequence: TGTGCCAGCAGCGTGACAGGATGGGTGGGGACGGGGGAGCTGTTTTTT.

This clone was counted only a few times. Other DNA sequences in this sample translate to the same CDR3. CDR3 region: CASSFRANYGYTF. The CDR3 DNA sequence: TGCGCCAGCAGCTTTCGGGCTAACTATGGCTACACCTTC. The J gene is TRBJ1-2, the V gene TRBV5-1; D is undetermined. V lost 2 bases and J 0 bases, leaving 5 bases between the germline ends. Looked up from germline, CDR1 is SGHRS and CDR2 is YFSETQ. This CDR3 is built from 13 residues.

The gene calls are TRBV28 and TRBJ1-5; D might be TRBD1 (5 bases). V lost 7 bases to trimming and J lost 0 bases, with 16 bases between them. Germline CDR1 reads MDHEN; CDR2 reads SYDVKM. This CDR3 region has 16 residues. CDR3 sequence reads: CASNRATTDSNQPQHF. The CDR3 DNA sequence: TGTGCCAGCAACCGCGCCACGACAGATAGCAATCAGCCCCAGCATTTT. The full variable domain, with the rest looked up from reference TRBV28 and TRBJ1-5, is DVKVTQSSRYLVKRTGEKVFLECVQDMDHENMFWYRQDPGLGLRLIYFSYDVKMKEKGDIPEGYSVSREKKERFSLILESASTNQTSMYLCASNRATTDSNQPQHFGDGTRLSIL.

The CDR3 reads CASSLRYSYYEQYF. DNA for the CDR3: TGTGCCAGCAGCTTAAGGTACAGTTACTACGAGCAGTACTTC. This chain uses TRBV7-2 with TRBJ2-7; D is uncertain. CDR1 and CDR2 (germline): SGHTA, FQGNSA. The ends were cut back, 2 bases at V and 3 bases at J, with 11 bases in the middle. There are 14 residues in the CDR3.

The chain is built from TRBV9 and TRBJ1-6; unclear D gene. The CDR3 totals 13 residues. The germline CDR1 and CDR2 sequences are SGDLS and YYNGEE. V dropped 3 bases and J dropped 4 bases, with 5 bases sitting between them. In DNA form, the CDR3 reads TGTGCCAGCAGCGCGCAGTATAATTCACCCCTCCACTTT. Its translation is CASSAQYNSPLHF. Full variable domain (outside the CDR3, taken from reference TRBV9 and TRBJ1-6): DSGVTQTPKHLITATGQRVTLRCSPRSGDLSVYWYQQSLDQGLQFLIQYYNGEERAKGNILERFSAQQFPDLHSELNLSSLELGDSALYFCASSAQYNSPLHFGNGTRLTVT.

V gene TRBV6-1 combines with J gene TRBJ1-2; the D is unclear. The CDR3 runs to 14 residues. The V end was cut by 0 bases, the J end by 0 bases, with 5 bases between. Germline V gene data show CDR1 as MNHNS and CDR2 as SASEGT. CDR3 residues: CASSEASANYGYTF. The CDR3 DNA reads TGTGCCAGCAGTGAAGCTTCGGCTAACTATGGCTACACCTTC.

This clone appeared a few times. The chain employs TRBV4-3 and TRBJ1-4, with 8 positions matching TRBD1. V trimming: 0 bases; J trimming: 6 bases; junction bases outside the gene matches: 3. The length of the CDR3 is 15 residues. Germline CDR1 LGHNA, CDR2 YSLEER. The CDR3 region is CASSQEGQGYEKLFF. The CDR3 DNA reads TGCGCCAGCAGCCAAGAAGGACAGGGTTATGAAAAACTGTTTTTT.

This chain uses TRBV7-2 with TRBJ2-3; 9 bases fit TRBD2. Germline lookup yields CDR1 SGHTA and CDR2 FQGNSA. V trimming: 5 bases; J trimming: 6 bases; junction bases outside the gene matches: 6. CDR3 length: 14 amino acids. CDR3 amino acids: CASSPGLASDTQYF. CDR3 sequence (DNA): TGTGCCAGCAGCCCCGGACTAGCGTCGGATACGCAGTATTTT.

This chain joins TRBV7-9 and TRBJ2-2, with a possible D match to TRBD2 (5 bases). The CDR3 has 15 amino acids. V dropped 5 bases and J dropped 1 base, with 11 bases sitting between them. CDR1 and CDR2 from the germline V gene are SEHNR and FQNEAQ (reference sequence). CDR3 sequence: CASSPRGRNTGELFF. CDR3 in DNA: TGTGCCAGCAGCCCCCGAGGGAGGAACACCGGGGAGCTGTTTTTT. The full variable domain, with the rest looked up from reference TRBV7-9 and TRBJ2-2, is DTGVSQNPRHKITKRGQNVTFRCDPISEHNRLYWYRQTLGQGPEFLTYFQNEAQLEKSRLLSDRFSAERPKGSFSTLEIQRTEQGDSAMYLCASSPRGRNTGELFFGEGSRLTVL.

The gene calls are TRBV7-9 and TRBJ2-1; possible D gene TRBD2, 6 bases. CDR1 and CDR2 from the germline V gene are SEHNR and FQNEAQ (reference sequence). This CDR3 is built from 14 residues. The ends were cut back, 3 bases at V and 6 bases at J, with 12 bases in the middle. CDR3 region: CASSFYRDSNEQFF. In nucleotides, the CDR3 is TGTGCCAGCAGCTTTTATAGGGACTCCAATGAGCAGTTCTTC.

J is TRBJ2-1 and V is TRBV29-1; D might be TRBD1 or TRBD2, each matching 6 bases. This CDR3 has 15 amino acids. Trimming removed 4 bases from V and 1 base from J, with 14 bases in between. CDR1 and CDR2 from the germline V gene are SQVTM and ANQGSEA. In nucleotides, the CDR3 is TGCAGCGTTGTCGGAGGGGGTCGTTCCTACAATGAGCAGTTCTTC. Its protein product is CSVVGGGRSYNEQFF.

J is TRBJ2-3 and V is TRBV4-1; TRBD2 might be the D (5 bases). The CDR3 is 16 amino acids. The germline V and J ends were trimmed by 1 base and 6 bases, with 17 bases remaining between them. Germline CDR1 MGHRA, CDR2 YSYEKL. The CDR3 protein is CASSQVPELRGDTQYF. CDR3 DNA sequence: TGCGCCAGCAGCCAAGTCCCCGAACTCCGCGGGGATACGCAGTATTTT.

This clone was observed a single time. The CDR3 DNA sequence: TGTGCCAGCAGCTTATTCACAGATACGCAGTATTTT. The encoded protein is CASSLFTDTQYF. The V and J genes are TRBV7-2 and TRBJ2-3; D ambiguous. Trimming removed 2 bases at V and 2 bases at J, with 2 bases between. The germline gives CDR1 SGHTA, CDR2 FQGNSA. This CDR3 has 12 amino acids.

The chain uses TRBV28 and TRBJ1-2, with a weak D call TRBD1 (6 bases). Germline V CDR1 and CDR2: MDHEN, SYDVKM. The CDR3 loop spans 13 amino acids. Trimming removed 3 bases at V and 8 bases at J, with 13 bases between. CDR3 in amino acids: CASSFRRGRGYTF. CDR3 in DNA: TGTGCCAGCAGTTTCCGCAGGGGTAGGGGCTACACCTTC.

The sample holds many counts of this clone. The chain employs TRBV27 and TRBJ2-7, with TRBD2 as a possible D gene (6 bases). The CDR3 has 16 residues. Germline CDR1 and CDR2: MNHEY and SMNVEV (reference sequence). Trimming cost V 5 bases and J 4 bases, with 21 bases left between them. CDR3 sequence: CASSPLGRGRGYEQYF. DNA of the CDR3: TGTGCCAGCAGTCCCTTGGGACGGGGGAGAGGGTACGAGCAGTACTTC.

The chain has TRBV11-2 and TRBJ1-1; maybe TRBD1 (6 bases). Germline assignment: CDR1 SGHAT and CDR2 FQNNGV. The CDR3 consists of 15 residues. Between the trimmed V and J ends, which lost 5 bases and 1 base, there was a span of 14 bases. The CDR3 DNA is TGTGCCAGCAGCCCAACGAAGACAGGGAACACTGAAGCTTTCTTT. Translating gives CASSPTKTGNTEAFF.

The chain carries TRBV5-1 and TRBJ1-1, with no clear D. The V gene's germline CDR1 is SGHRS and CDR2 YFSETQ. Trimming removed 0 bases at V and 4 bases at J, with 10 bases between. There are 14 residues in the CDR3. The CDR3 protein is CASSLDGRGTEAFF. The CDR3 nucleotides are TGCGCCAGCAGCTTGGATGGTCGAGGCACTGAAGCTTTCTTT.

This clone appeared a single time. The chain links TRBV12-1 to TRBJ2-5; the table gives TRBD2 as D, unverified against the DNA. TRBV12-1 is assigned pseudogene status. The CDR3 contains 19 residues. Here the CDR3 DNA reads TGTGCCAGCAGTCTATTCCGGGACACCGGGGGGGTCGACCAAGAGACCCAGTACTTC. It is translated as CASSLFRDTGGVDQETQYF.

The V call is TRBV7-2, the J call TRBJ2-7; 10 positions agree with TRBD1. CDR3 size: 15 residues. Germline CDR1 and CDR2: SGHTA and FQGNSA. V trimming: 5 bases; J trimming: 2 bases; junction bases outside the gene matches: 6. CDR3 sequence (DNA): TGTGCCAGCAGCAAAGGGGGGACAGGGGCCTACGAGCAGTACTTC. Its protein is CASSKGGTGAYEQYF.

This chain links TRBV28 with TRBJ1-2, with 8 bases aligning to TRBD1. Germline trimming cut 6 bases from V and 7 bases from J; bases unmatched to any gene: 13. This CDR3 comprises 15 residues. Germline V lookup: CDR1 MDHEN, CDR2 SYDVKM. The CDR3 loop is CASRIGLGQGSGYTF. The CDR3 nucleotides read TGTGCCAGCAGAATTGGTCTAGGACAGGGAAGTGGCTACACCTTC.

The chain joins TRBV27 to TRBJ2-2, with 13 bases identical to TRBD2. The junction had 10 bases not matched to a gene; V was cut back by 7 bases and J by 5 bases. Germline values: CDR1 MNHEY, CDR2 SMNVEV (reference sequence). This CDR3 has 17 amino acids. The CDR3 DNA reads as TGTGCCAGCAACCCGGGAGGGGGACTAGCGGGAACCGGGGAGCTGTTTTTT. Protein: CASNPGGGLAGTGELFF.

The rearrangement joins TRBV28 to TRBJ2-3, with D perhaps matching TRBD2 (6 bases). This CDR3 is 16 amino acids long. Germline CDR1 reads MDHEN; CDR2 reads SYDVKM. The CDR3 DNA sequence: TGTGCTATCCTCCCGGGGTACGGGAGAGACGCCGATACGCAGTATTTT. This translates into CAILPGYGRDADTQYF.

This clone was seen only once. CDR3 protein: CASSLGDSNYGYTF. CDR3 in DNA: TGTGCCAGCAGCTTAGGGGACAGCAACTATGGCTACACCTTC. The genes are TRBV7-9 and TRBJ1-2, with TRBD1 matching over 7 bases. Trimming removed 1 base from V and 2 bases from J; junction bases left unmatched: 1. The CDR3 loop spans 14 amino acids. CDR1 SEHNR and CDR2 FQNEAQ come from the germline V gene (reference sequence).

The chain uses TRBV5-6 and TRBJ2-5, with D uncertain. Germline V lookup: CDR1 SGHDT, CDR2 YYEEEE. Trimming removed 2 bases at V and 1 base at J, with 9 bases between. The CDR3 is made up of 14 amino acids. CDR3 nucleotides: TGTGCCAGCAGCTTTTTGGGAACCCAAGAGACCCAGTACTTC. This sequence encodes CASSFLGTQETQYF.